The next 7 T cell receptor beta chains were all read from a single sample in a study of shared clonotypes between healthy human individuals. The naive CD8 fraction comprised CD45RO-negative cells positively selected for CCR7 and excluded terminally differentiated effector memory CD45RA+ cells. Assay: immunoSEQ multiplex PCR; the TCRdb copy retains only in-frame clones and omits some. The table lists roughly 2,000,000 clones, 93% of them singletons, with approximately 1.7% in the top ten. The source material was naive CD8+ T cells from PBMCs. The receptors derive from a man younger than 30 in good health. Some clones in this sample may be carry-over from other donors' samples.

The chain joins TRBV28 to TRBJ2-7, with unresolved D. The CDR3 contains 13 residues. V was trimmed by 3 bases and J by 1 base, leaving 7 bases between them. CDR1 is MDHEN, CDR2 SYDVKM, per germline. CDR3 coding DNA: TGTGCCAGCAGTTTCCCCAGATCCTACGAGCAGTACTTC. Its protein is CASSFPRSYEQYF.

The chain joins TRBV10-2 to TRBJ2-7, with 9 bases that match TRBD1. J lost 3 bases, V lost 6 bases, and 6 bases had no gene match. Germline CDR1 and CDR2: WSHSY and SAAADI. This CDR3 contains 14 residues. CDR3 sequence reads: CASSGTGPVYEQYF. DNA for the CDR3: TGCGCCAGCAGCGGGACAGGGCCGGTCTACGAGCAGTACTTC.

The gene calls are TRBV5-1 and TRBJ2-1; TRBD2 agrees at 12 bases. V lost 4 bases and J lost 8; bases outside the gene matches: 4. The length of the CDR3 is 14 residues. Per the germline V gene, CDR1 is SGHRS and CDR2 is YFSETQ. The DNA of the CDR3 is TGCGCCAGCAGCACGACTAGCGGGAGTTATGAGCAGTTCTTC. This encodes CASSTTSGSYEQFF.

This chain joins TRBV29-1 and TRBJ2-7; the match to TRBD2 covers 12 bases. This CDR3 region has 14 residues. V gave up 4 bases and J gave up 4 bases; unmatched junction bases: 5. The germline gives CDR1 SQVTM, CDR2 ANQGSEA. The CDR3 DNA follows: TGCAGCGTTGGAACTAGCGGGGGGCGATACGAGCAGTACTTC. Translated, it gives CSVGTSGGRYEQYF.

In this sample, this clone turned up a few times. This chain connects TRBV4-1 to TRBJ1-1, with D uncertain. CDR1 and CDR2 from the germline V gene are MGHRA and YSYEKL. Trimming cost V 0 bases and J 5 bases, with 7 bases left between them. This CDR3 region has 13 residues. Here the CDR3 DNA reads TGCGCCAGCAGCCAAGATGGGAGTACTGAAGCTTTCTTT. The encoded protein is CASSQDGSTEAFF.

Comment on this clone: The same CDR3 can be traced to other DNA sequences in this sample. The chain carries TRBV29-1 and TRBJ2-7; D tentatively reads TRBD1 or TRBD2 (5 bases each). Trimming took off 6 bases at V and 0 bases at J, with 15 bases between the two ends. The CDR3 contains 14 residues. In germline, CDR1 is SQVTM, CDR2 ANQGSEA. CDR3 region: CSVQGGLSSYEQYF. CDR3 DNA sequence: TGCAGCGTCCAGGGCGGGTTGAGCTCCTACGAGCAGTACTTC.

The V call is TRBV14, the J call TRBJ2-1; D possibly corresponds to TRBD1 (6 bases). This CDR3 spans 15 amino acids. Germline values: CDR1 SGHDN, CDR2 FVKESK. The V end was cut by 3 bases, the J end by 5 bases, with 14 bases between. The CDR3 nucleotides read TGTGCCAGCAGCCACAGGGGCCCCGTCCACAATGAGCAGTTCTTC. This sequence encodes CASSHRGPVHNEQFF.